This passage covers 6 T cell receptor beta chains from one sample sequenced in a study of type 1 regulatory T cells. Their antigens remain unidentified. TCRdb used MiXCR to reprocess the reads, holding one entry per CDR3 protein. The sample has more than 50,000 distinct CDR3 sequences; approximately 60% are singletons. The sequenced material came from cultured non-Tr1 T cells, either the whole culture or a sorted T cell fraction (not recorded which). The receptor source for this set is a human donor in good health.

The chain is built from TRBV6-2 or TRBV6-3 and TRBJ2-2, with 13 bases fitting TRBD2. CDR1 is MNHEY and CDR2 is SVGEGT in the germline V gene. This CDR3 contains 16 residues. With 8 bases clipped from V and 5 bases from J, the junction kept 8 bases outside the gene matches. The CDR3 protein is CASRGLAGVVTGELFF. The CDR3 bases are TGTGCCAGCCGAGGACTAGCGGGAGTGGTAACCGGGGAGCTGTTTTTT.

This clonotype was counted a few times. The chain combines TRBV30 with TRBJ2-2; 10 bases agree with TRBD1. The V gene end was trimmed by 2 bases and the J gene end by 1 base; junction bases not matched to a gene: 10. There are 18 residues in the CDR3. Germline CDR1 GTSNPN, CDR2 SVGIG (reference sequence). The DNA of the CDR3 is TGTGCCTGGAGTCCGGGACAGGGGCGGCAAGTGAACACCGGGGAGCTGTTTTTT. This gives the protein CAWSPGQGRQVNTGELFF.

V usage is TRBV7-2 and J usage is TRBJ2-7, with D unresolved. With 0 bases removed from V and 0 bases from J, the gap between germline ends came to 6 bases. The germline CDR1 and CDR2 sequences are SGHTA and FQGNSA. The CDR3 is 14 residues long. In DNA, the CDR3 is TGTGCCAGCAGCTTAGCGGGAAGCTCCTACGAGCAGTACTTC. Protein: CASSLAGSSYEQYF.

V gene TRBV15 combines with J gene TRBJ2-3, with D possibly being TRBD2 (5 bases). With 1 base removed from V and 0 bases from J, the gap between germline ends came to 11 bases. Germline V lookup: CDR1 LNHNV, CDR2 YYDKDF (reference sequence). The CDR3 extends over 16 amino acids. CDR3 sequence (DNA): TGTGCCACCAGCAGAGGGCTGGAGGCGAGCACAGATACGCAGTATTTT. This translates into CATSRGLEASTDTQYF.

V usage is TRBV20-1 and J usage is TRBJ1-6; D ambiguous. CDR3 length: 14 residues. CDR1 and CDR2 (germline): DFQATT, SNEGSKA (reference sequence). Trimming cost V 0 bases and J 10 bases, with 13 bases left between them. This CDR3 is CSARDLRGQSPLHF. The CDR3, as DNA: TGCAGTGCTAGAGATCTCAGAGGTCAATCACCCCTCCACTTT.

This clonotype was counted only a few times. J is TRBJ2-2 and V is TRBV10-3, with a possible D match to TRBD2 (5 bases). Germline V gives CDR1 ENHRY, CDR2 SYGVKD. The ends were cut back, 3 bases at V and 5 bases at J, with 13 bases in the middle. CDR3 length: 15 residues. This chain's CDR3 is CAISESSWETGELFF. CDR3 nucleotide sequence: TGTGCCATCAGTGAATCCAGCTGGGAGACCGGGGAGCTGTTTTTT.